This T cell receptor beta chain stems from a study of blood T cell repertoires in COVID-19. In the original analysis: Nucleated cell number was recorded as an estimate derived from reference gene primer amplification. The protocol was immunoSEQ multiplex PCR, while the TCRdb copy is restricted to in-frame clones and leaves out a portion. V and J calls and clone size come straight from that table; D and trimming were deduced from the DNA. The repertoire holds 70,000 or so clones, with approximately 82% as singletons. The CDR3 is 13 residues long. Trimming removed 0 bases at V and 12 bases at J, with 14 bases between. Germline CDR1 SGHRS, CDR2 YFSETQ.

Sequenced sample: peripheral blood. This chain connects TRBV5-1 to TRBJ2-3; D might be TRBD2 (5 bases). This TCR derives from a woman older than 75 with acute or convalescent COVID-19. DNA for the CDR3: TGCGCCAGCAGCTTGGGTGGGGAGAATAAACAGTATTTT. It translates to CASSLGGENKQYF.